In its sample, the clone carrying this TCR beta chain was seen a few times. Its antigen is still unknown. TCRdb itself ran the 5' RACE reads through MiXCR, one entry per CDR3 protein. Among about 44,000 distinct CDR3 sequences listed, around 13% were seen once. Time point specified: sample taken at primary tumor resection. The sample originates from a study of spatial heterogeneity in lung cancer. Broader study findings: Blood showed ubiquitous tumor TCRs more often at resection than at routine follow-up.

The CDR3 length is 13 residues. The V and J ends lost 9 bases and 6 bases respectively, with 14 bases between them. CDR1 and CDR2 from the germline V gene are KGHDR and SFDVKD. This clonotype was sampled from a male donor with early-stage non-small cell lung cancer. The chain is built from TRBV24-1 and TRBJ2-1; tentatively, D is TRBD1 (6 bases). This specimen consisted of PBMCs, obtained at surgery. The DNA of the CDR3 is TGTGCCACCTCAACCCCAGGGGCCAATGAGCAGTTCTTC. Translated: CATSTPGANEQFF.